Shown below are 31 T cell receptor beta chains from a single sample sequenced in a study of CD8 T cells in Susac syndrome. Random-hexamer reverse transcription was applied to about 0.5 to 1 ug RNA. TCRdb re-called the immunoSEQ multiplex PCR reads through MiXCR, storing one row per CDR3 protein. Of about 210,000 distinct CDR3 sequences detected, about 95% appear once; the ten largest clones hold 0.075% to 0.095%. Sample: CD4+ T cells from PBMCs. The receptors originated from a human donor with multiple sclerosis.

The chain employs TRBV2 and TRBJ1-5, with D uncertain. This CDR3 region has 14 residues. Germline V gene sequence: CDR1 SNHLY, CDR2 FYNNEI. V lost 4 bases and J lost 1, with 8 bases in between. Here the CDR3 DNA reads TGTGCCAGCAGTGGACTGACGAGCAATCAGCCCCAGCATTTT. It encodes CASSGLTSNQPQHF.

This chain uses TRBV6-6 with TRBJ2-1; 7 nucleotides line up with TRBD1. CDR1 and CDR2 from the germline V gene are MNHNY and SVGAGI (reference sequence). The CDR3 is made up of 16 amino acids. V was pared by 5 bases and J by 1 base, with 8 bases of the junction left unmatched. CDR3 region: CASSPRDSVSYNEQFF. Written as DNA, the CDR3 is TGTGCCAGCAGTCCCCGGGACAGTGTGTCCTACAATGAGCAGTTCTTC.

This chain connects TRBV5-4 to TRBJ1-2, with a tentative D call TRBD1 (6 bases). The V end lost 5 bases, the J end lost 2 bases, and 13 bases lay between the germline ends. Per the germline V gene, CDR1 is SGHNT and CDR2 is YYREEE (reference sequence). The CDR3 sequence is 14 residues long. The CDR3 loop reads CASSYDTGNYGYTF. Here the CDR3 DNA reads TGTGCCAGCAGTTACGACACAGGGAACTATGGCTACACCTTC.

This chain uses TRBV2 with TRBJ2-3; no definite D call. Trimming left V 7 bases short and J 4 bases short, with 9 bases between. This CDR3 region has 12 residues. Germline lookup yields CDR1 SNHLY and CDR2 FYNNEI. The CDR3 sequence: CASNGPPDTQYF. In nucleotides, the CDR3 is TGTGCCAGCAACGGCCCCCCAGATACGCAGTATTTT.

CDR3 amino acids: CASGLHRRGGELFF. The CDR3 bases are TGTGCCAGTGGACTCCATAGGCGCGGCGGGGAGCTGTTTTTT. The rearrangement joins TRBV19 to TRBJ2-2, with D maybe TRBD2 (5 bases). Between the trimmed V and J ends, which lost 8 bases and 7 bases, there was a span of 17 bases. CDR1 LNHDA and CDR2 SQIVND come from the germline V gene (reference sequence). CDR3 size: 14 residues.

The chain combines TRBV20-1 with TRBJ1-1, with a tentative D call TRBD1 (5 bases). Germline CDR1 and CDR2: DFQATT and SNEGSKA (reference sequence). Trimming pared 1 base from V and 1 base from J, leaving 13 bases between. This CDR3 comprises 15 residues. CDR3 DNA: TGCAGTGCTAGAGTCTCAGGGTTGTCGAACACTGAAGCTTTCTTT. Residues: CSARVSGLSNTEAFF.

The chain is built from TRBV20-1 and TRBJ2-3; no definite D call. V was shortened by 2 bases and J by 6 bases, with 9 bases between the two germline ends. CDR1 and CDR2 (germline): DFQATT, SNEGSKA (reference sequence). The CDR3 covers 12 residues. The DNA of the CDR3 is TGCAGTGCTAGAAGATCCACGGATACGCAGTATTTT. This translates into CSARRSTDTQYF.

The rearrangement uses TRBV10-3 and TRBJ1-6; D is undetermined. V lost 2 bases, J lost 8 bases, and 4 bases lay in between. The CDR3 is 12 residues long. CDR1 is ENHRY and CDR2 is SYGVKD in the germline V gene. CDR3 amino acids: CAISEADSPLHF. The CDR3 coding sequence is TGTGCCATCAGTGAGGCGGATTCACCCCTCCACTTT.

The chain links TRBV20-1 to TRBJ1-3; D not certain. The CDR3 spans 13 residues. The germline CDR1 and CDR2 sequences are DFQATT and SNEGSKA (reference sequence). Trimming shortened V by 3 bases and J by 4 bases, and 10 bases separated the two germline ends. DNA for the CDR3: TGCAGTGCTAGTTCTTTTGTGGGAAACACCATATATTTT. Its translation: CSASSFVGNTIYF.

The rearrangement joins TRBV5-6 to TRBJ2-7; TRBD1 is a possible D gene (6 bases). Germline V CDR1 and CDR2: SGHDT, YYEEEE. V lost 4 bases, J lost 0 bases, and 14 bases lay in between. CDR3 size: 15 residues. Here the CDR3 reads CASSRRTGLSYEQYF. The CDR3 nucleotides read TGTGCCAGCAGCCGCCGCACAGGGCTCTCCTACGAGCAGTACTTC.

This clonotype has a single count. CDR3 coding DNA: TGCAGCGGCCTCTGGGACACTGAAGCTTTCTTT. This sequence encodes CSGLWDTEAFF. V and J are TRBV20-1 and TRBJ1-1, with D hard to call. Looked up from germline, CDR1 is DFQATT and CDR2 is SNEGSKA (reference sequence). The CDR3 has 11 residues.

The V and J genes are TRBV12-3 or TRBV12-4 and TRBJ2-4; 14 bases agree with TRBD2. The CDR3 loop spans 17 amino acids. With V trimmed by 5 bases and J by 3 bases, 6 bases remained unmatched. DNA of the CDR3: TGTGCCAGCAGTCAGGGGACTAGCGGGAGAGGCAAAAACATTCAGTACTTC. Its protein is CASSQGTSGRGKNIQYF.

This clonotype has just one count. This chain uses TRBV10-3 with TRBJ2-6, with D maybe TRBD1 (6 bases). This CDR3 comprises 20 residues. Germline CDR1 ENHRY, CDR2 SYGVKD. V lost 10 bases to trimming and J lost 0 bases, with 28 bases between them. The CDR3 here is CATPSERGDRKSSGANVLTF. The CDR3 coding sequence is TGTGCCACCCCATCCGAGAGGGGCGACAGGAAGAGCTCTGGGGCCAACGTCCTGACTTTC.

This chain joins TRBV3-1 and TRBJ1-2, with D uncertain. V lost 1 base to trimming and J lost 6 bases, with 6 bases between them. There are 12 residues in the CDR3. The germline V gene encodes CDR1 LGHDT and CDR2 YNNKEL (reference sequence). This CDR3 is CASSQVGHGYTF. The CDR3 nucleotides are TGTGCCAGCAGCCAAGTGGGTCATGGCTACACCTTC.

This sequence joins TRBV20-1 and TRBJ2-3; D perhaps matches TRBD2 (5 bases). Germline assignment: CDR1 DFQATT and CDR2 SNEGSKA (reference sequence). Trimming pared 3 bases from V and 2 bases from J, leaving 15 bases between. The CDR3 sequence is 15 residues long. CDR3 sequence reads: CSASPLTGITDTQYF. DNA for the CDR3: TGCAGTGCTAGTCCCCTAACGGGGATCACAGATACGCAGTATTTT.

The CDR3, as DNA: TGTGCCAGCAGTTTTGGGGAGAACTATGGCTACACCTTC. Translation gives CASSFGENYGYTF. The chain combines TRBV12-3 or TRBV12-4 with TRBJ1-2; D gene uncertain. There are 13 residues in the CDR3. V lost 3 bases and J lost 2, with 7 bases in between.

This clonotype appeared once. The CDR3 protein is CASSSNSGGSNSPLHF. CDR3 sequence (DNA): TGTGCCAGCAGTAGTAACTCAGGGGGCTCTAATTCACCCCTCCACTTT. The chain links TRBV12-3 or TRBV12-4 to TRBJ1-6; 8 bases are shared with TRBD1. V lost 5 bases to trimming and J lost 6 bases; unmatched junction nucleotides: 9. The CDR3 spans 16 residues.

The genes are TRBV29-1 and TRBJ1-2; perhaps TRBD1 as D (5 bases). The ends were cut back, 7 bases at V and 3 bases at J, with 21 bases in the middle. This CDR3 is built from 15 residues. Germline V gene sequence: CDR1 SQVTM, CDR2 ANQGSEA. This CDR3 is CSADRDPGADYGYTF. The CDR3, as DNA: TGCAGCGCCGACCGGGACCCCGGGGCTGACTATGGCTACACCTTC.

This clonotype appeared a single time. The V gene is TRBV27, the J gene TRBJ2-7, with D hard to call. Trimming took off 3 bases at V and 3 bases at J, with 18 bases between the two ends. Looked up from germline, CDR1 is MNHEY and CDR2 is SMNVEV (reference sequence). The CDR3 totals 16 residues. The CDR3, as DNA: TGTGCCAGCAGTTTCATCCCTGTAGGAACCAGCTACGAGCAGTACTTC. It codes for CASSFIPVGTSYEQYF.

The chain links TRBV9 to TRBJ1-5; no reliable D call. The germline V gene encodes CDR1 SGDLS and CDR2 YYNGEE. Between the trimmed V and J ends, which lost 3 bases and 6 bases, there was a span of 16 bases. This CDR3 comprises 15 residues. The CDR3 is CASSAGSQVAQPQHF. In DNA, the CDR3 is TGTGCCAGCAGCGCAGGAAGTCAGGTTGCTCAGCCCCAGCATTTT.

This clonotype was counted a single time. V usage is TRBV20-1 and J usage is TRBJ1-5, with unresolved D. The germline CDR1 and CDR2 sequences are DFQATT and SNEGSKA (reference sequence). Trimming left V 6 bases short and J 6 bases short, with 6 bases between. The CDR3 length is 10 residues. This CDR3 reads CSAGSQPQHF. The CDR3 nucleotides read TGCAGTGCCGGGAGTCAGCCCCAGCATTTT.

This rearrangement joins TRBV5-4 to TRBJ2-1; D call uncertain. The V end was cut by 4 bases, the J end by 15 bases, with 20 bases between. The CDR3 loop spans 13 amino acids. Germline-derived CDR1 and CDR2 are SGHNT and YYREEE (reference sequence). The CDR3 coding sequence is TGTGCCAGCAGCCCGGTAGAGGCTAGTGGTCGGTTCTTC. Amino acids: CASSPVEASGRFF.

The J gene is TRBJ1-5, the V gene TRBV2; the match to TRBD1 covers 8 bases. V lost 6 bases and J lost 5; bases outside the gene matches: 3. The CDR3 is 13 residues long. Looked up from germline, CDR1 is SNHLY and CDR2 is FYNNEI. In DNA form, the CDR3 reads TGTGCCAGCAGAGAACAGGGGGATCAGCCCCAGCATTTT. Encoded protein: CASREQGDQPQHF.

This clonotype occurred once. The rearrangement links TRBV27 to TRBJ2-3; 13 bases align to TRBD2. The CDR3 is 18 residues long. Germline V CDR1 and CDR2: MNHEY, SMNVEV (reference sequence). The V and J ends lost 5 bases and 0 bases, in that order; junction bases with no gene match: 8. The CDR3 spells CASSRRGTSGTSTDTQYF. CDR3 nucleotides: TGTGCCAGCAGTCGCCGTGGGACTAGCGGGACTAGCACAGATACGCAGTATTTT.

The chain carries TRBV5-6 and TRBJ2-5; D remains ambiguous. The germline V gene has CDR1 SGHDT and CDR2 YYEEEE. The CDR3 consists of 13 residues. Trimming took off 2 bases at V and 1 base at J, with 6 bases between the two ends. The CDR3 DNA is TGTGCCAGCAGCTTACCCATCCAAGAGACCCAGTACTTC. It encodes CASSLPIQETQYF.

The chain joins TRBV27 to TRBJ2-7, with D possibly TRBD1 on 6 matching bases. V was clipped by 6 bases and J by 1 base, with 13 bases between them. In germline, CDR1 is MNHEY, CDR2 SMNVEV (reference sequence). The CDR3 has 14 residues. CDR3 DNA: TGTGCCAGCAGCAAAAGGACAGAATCCTACGAGCAGTACTTC. It yields the protein CASSKRTESYEQYF.

This chain joins TRBV3-1 and TRBJ1-1, with a weak D call TRBD1 (5 bases). The germline CDR1 and CDR2 sequences are LGHDT and YNNKEL (reference sequence). The V end lost 6 bases, the J end lost 1 base, and 15 bases lay between the germline ends. The CDR3 covers 15 residues. The CDR3 is CASRRGDSRNTEAFF. The CDR3 nucleotides read TGTGCCAGCAGGCGAGGAGACAGCCGGAACACTGAAGCTTTCTTT.

The chain carries TRBV7-2 and TRBJ2-3; the match to TRBD1 covers 8 bases. Germline CDR1 reads SGHTA; CDR2 reads FQGNSA. V trimming: 2 bases; J trimming: 6 bases; junction bases outside the gene matches: 4. The CDR3 is made up of 14 amino acids. This CDR3 is CASSLQGAGDTQYF. The CDR3 nucleotides are TGTGCCAGCAGCTTACAGGGGGCAGGGGATACGCAGTATTTT.

This chain uses TRBV7-2 with TRBJ2-7; no clear D. The germline V gene encodes CDR1 SGHTA and CDR2 FQGNSA. The CDR3 has 14 amino acids. Trimming cost V 4 bases and J 3 bases, with 13 bases left between them. The CDR3 nucleotides read TGTGCCAGCAGCTCTAGTCATAGTAGCTACGAGCAGTACTTC. Protein: CASSSSHSSYEQYF.

This clonotype was seen more than once but under ten times. This sequence joins TRBV3-1 and TRBJ1-5, with TRBD1 identical over 7 bases. The V and J ends lost 1 base and 7 bases, in that order; junction bases with no gene match: 4. The CDR3 is made up of 14 amino acids. The germline gives CDR1 LGHDT, CDR2 YNNKEL (reference sequence). The CDR3 reads CASSQGQGGQPQHF. The CDR3 region has the DNA TGTGCCAGCAGCCAAGGACAGGGTGGCCAGCCCCAGCATTTT. The entire variable domain, with the rest obtained from reference TRBV3-1 and TRBJ1-5, is as follows: DTAVSQTPKYLVTQMGNDKSIKCEQNLGHDTMYWYKQDSKKFLKIMFSYNNKELIINETVPNRFSPKSPDKAHLNLHINSLELGDSAVYFCASSQGQGGQPQHFGDGTRLSIL.

This clonotype has only one observation. The chain links TRBV29-1 to TRBJ2-7; D may be TRBD1 (6 bases). Trimming cost V 5 bases and J 0 bases, with 8 bases left between them. This CDR3 region has 12 residues. CDR1 is SQVTM, CDR2 ANQGSEA, per germline. CDR3 in DNA: TGCAGCGTTCTAGGGGGCTCCTACGAGCAGTACTTC. Translated, it gives CSVLGGSYEQYF.